A selection of T cell receptor beta chains follows, all from one sample in a study of shared clonotypes between healthy human individuals. Method: immunoSEQ multiplex PCR; TCRdb's copy keeps in-frame clones and lacks some. The table records roughly 2.5 million clones, approximately 90% of them present only once. Sequenced sample: naive CD4+ T cells sorted from blood. All receptors come from a man aged 18 to 30 in good health. Each CDR3 is given without its conserved first and last residue.

TRBV19	TRBJ2-1	ASSTSSGRWQALAYNEQF
TRBV10-2	TRBJ1-5	ASRGTGGNQPQH
TRBV6-6	TRBJ2-3	ASSPARDRGTDTQY
TRBV18	TRBJ1-4	ASSLWRGTNEKLF
TRBV4-3	TRBJ2-7	ASSQVEGSYEQY
TRBV5-1	TRBJ2-5	ASSLGAGETQY
TRBV7-2	TRBJ2-3	ASSLGISGGNVRTDTQY
TRBV28	TRBJ2-1	ASNGQVYEQF
TRBV14	TRBJ2-6	ASSQGAGLEVLT
TRBV5-1	TRBJ2-2	ASSFRTANTGELF
TRBV7-9	TRBJ1-1	ASSLDWGNTEAF
TRBV19	TRBJ2-1	ASSLRGLADYNEQF
TRBV30	TRBJ1-4	AWGGQGIYEKLF
TRBV6-6	TRBJ2-5	AEAGGPVETQY
TRBV6-6	TRBJ1-5	ASSGGNQPQH
TRBV14	TRBJ2-2	ASSEGNTGELF
TRBV7-9	TRBJ1-1	ASSFLGEMNTEAF
TRBV7-2	TRBJ2-7	ASSFGGGSSYEQY
TRBV7-6	TRBJ1-1	ASSGQGRVTNTEAF
TRBV5-1	TRBJ1-1	ASSPNTGVNTEAF
TRBV30	TRBJ1-3	AWSAGYSGNTIY
TRBV19	TRBJ1-1	ASSRGSETEAF
TRBV19	TRBJ2-3	ASRRGGDTQY
TRBV23-1	TRBJ2-7	ASSQGDGISYEQY
TRBV19	TRBJ2-5	ASSISTARETQY
TRBV30	TRBJ2-7	AWSSANSYEQY
TRBV6-5	TRBJ1-2	ASSQYREGYGYT
TRBV5-1	TRBJ1-4	ASSRKPTGAVATNEKLF
TRBV10-3	TRBJ1-6	AIRTGTGEASPLH
TRBV29-1	TRBJ1-2	SVELAGGYT
TRBV19	TRBJ1-5	ASSGQGAFNQPQH
TRBV4-1	TRBJ1-6	ASSQDRVTNSPLH
TRBV5-1	TRBJ1-1	ASSLQEYTEAF
TRBV5-4	TRBJ2-3	ASSGGTGRTDTQY
TRBV11-2	TRBJ2-1	ASSLGGAGNNEQF
TRBV15	TRBJ2-2	ATSRLDRNTGELF
TRBV5-1	TRBJ2-3	ASSGQGTDTQY
TRBV2	TRBJ1-5	ASSDESGIRNQPQH
TRBV10-2	TRBJ1-5	ASSDSSSNQPQH
TRBV7-9	NA	ASSLDRGIHEQY
TRBV7-9	TRBJ2-2	ASSHNTGELF